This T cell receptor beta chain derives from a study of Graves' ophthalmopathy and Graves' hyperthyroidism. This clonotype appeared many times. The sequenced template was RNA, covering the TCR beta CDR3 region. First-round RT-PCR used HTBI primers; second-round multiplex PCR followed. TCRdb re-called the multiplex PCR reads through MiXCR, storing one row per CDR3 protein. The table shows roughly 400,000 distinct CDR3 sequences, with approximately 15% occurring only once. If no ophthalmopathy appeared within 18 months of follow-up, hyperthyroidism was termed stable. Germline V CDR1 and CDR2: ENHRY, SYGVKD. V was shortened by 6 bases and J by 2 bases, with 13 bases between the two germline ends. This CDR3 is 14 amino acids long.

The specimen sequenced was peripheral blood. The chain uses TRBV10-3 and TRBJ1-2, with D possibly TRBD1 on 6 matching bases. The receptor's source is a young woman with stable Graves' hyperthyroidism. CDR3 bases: TGTGCCATCAGCGGGACGACAGGCAACTATGGCTACACCTTC. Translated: CAISGTTGNYGYTF.